Sequencing of this T cell receptor (beta chain) was carried out in a study of shared T cell receptors in the human thymus. This clone is a singleton in its sample. This CDR3 contains 17 residues. Unmatched junction bases numbered 12, after V lost 2 bases and J lost 2 bases. Germline lookup yields CDR1 MNHEY and CDR2 SMNVEV (reference sequence). The method was immunoSEQ multiplex PCR; TCRdb's version includes in-frame clones alone and lacks a portion of them. The data contain roughly 710,000 clones, 70% to 90% of them singletons. The same specimen was also included in a second study, on human thymus T cells. From that paper: Corrective heart surgery yielded the resections from which the thymus tissue came.

The chain has TRBV27 and TRBJ2-7; 7 bases are shared with TRBD2. The sequenced sample consisted of thymocytes. The source of this sequence is a girl in the first two years of life with a congenital heart defect. The CDR3 DNA reads as TGTGCCAGCAGTTTAATGGGGGGGGGACTCCACGCCTACGAGCAGTACTTC. Its protein product is CASSLMGGGLHAYEQYF.